The present TCR beta chain was sequenced within a study of T cell repertoires in cytomegalovirus infection. About the study: Carrying CMV and the relevant HLA type showed in public TCR beta signatures. The study, taken as a whole, reports: It was HLA-C-restricted CMV-specific TCR beta clonotypes that dominated the response ex vivo. Summed frequency of public TCR beta families distinguished CMV carriers with the relevant HLA.

Concerning this clonotype: Its antigen remains unknown.

CDR3 length: 13 amino acids. CDR1 is SGHNT, CDR2 YYREEE, per germline (reference sequence). Trimming cost V 4 bases and J 8 bases; bases outside gene matches: 8. TCRdb re-called the reads with MiXCR, one entry per CDR3 protein. The table records 300,000 to 400,000 distinct CDR3 sequences, 15% to 20% of them present only once. The TCR originated in a human donor in good health (CMV status not recorded). Some clones in this sample may be carry-over from other donors' samples. The rearrangement uses TRBV5-4 and TRBJ1-2, with 7 bases fitting TRBD1. Sequenced input: PBMCs. CDR3 sequence reads: CASSVDRVEGYTF. The CDR3 nucleotides are TGTGCCAGCAGCGTTGACAGGGTCGAGGGCTACACCTTC. The full variable domain, in which reference TRBV5-4 and TRBJ1-2 provide the parts outside the CDR3, is ETGVTQSPTHLIKTRGQQVTLRCSSQSGHNTVSWYQQALGQGPQFIFQYYREEENGRGNFPPRFSGLQFPNYSSELNVNALELDDSALYLCASSVDRVEGYTFGSGTRLTVV.